These 29 T cell receptor beta chains were all obtained from the same sample, sequenced in a study of CD8 T cells in ankylosing spondylitis. TCRdb re-called the 5' RACE reads with MiXCR, one entry per CDR3 protein. The table lists approximately 240,000 distinct CDR3 sequences, roughly a tenth of them singletons. Input material: blood, either unsorted or a sorted T cell fraction (not recorded which). These receptors came from a male donor with ankylosing spondylitis or in good health (not recorded which).

This clonotype appeared many times. The chain carries TRBV6-1 and TRBJ2-2; 8 bases fit TRBD2. CDR1 and CDR2 from the germline V gene are MNHNS and SASEGT. J was trimmed by 1 base and V by 7 bases; bases with no gene match: 2. This CDR3 comprises 14 residues. The CDR3 loop is CASIRGGNTGELFF. The CDR3 DNA is TGTGCCAGCATCCGGGGGGGGAACACCGGGGAGCTGTTTTTT.

This clonotype was recorded at least ten times. This chain uses TRBV12-3 or TRBV12-4 with TRBJ2-1, with unresolved D. The CDR3 is 11 residues long. V gave up 9 bases and J gave up 6 bases, with 9 bases separating them. The CDR3 region has the DNA TGTGCCAGTGCAATTGGCAATGAGCAGTTCTTC. This codes for CASAIGNEQFF.

This clonotype was recorded at least ten times. The chain has TRBV4-1 and TRBJ1-1; TRBD1 is a possible D gene (6 bases). V was clipped by 1 base and J by 11 bases, with 17 bases between them. CDR1 and CDR2 (germline): MGHRA, YSYEKL. This CDR3 is 14 amino acids long. For the CDR3, the DNA is TGCGCCAGCAGCCAAGCCCAGGGGCTATATGTGGCTTTCTTT. Residues: CASSQAQGLYVAFF.

This rearrangement joins TRBV10-3 to TRBJ2-7; D remains ambiguous. Germline V gives CDR1 ENHRY, CDR2 SYGVKD. Between the trimmed V and J ends, which lost 11 bases and 0 bases, there was a span of 11 bases. The CDR3 length is 12 residues. CDR3 bases: TGTGCCCACAGCCCCAGCTCCTACGAGCAGTACTTC. Its translation is CAHSPSSYEQYF.

The chain links TRBV7-2 to TRBJ2-7, with D possibly being TRBD2 (7 bases). V lost 5 bases, J lost 4 bases, and 15 bases lay in between. Germline V gene sequence: CDR1 SGHTA, CDR2 FQGNSA. CDR3 length: 14 residues. CDR3 sequence (DNA): TGTGCCAGCAGCAGGGGGGGCCTTTCTTACGAGCAGTACTTC. Translating gives CASSRGGLSYEQYF.

This clonotype was seen at least ten times. The rearrangement uses TRBV12-3 or TRBV12-4 and TRBJ1-4, with TRBD1 as a possible D gene (5 bases). With 6 bases removed from V and 4 bases from J, the gap between germline ends came to 12 bases. The CDR3 is 14 residues long. CDR3 coding DNA: TGTGCCAGCAGCCGGGACGGCCATAATGAAAAACTGTTTTTT. Protein sequence: CASSRDGHNEKLFF.

Only a few counts were recorded for this clonotype. The CDR3 spells CASSPRDFPNEKLFF. In DNA, the CDR3 is TGTGCCAGCAGCCCCCGGGATTTCCCTAATGAAAAACTGTTTTTT. The chain combines TRBV4-2 with TRBJ1-4; D is uncertain. Germline values: CDR1 LGHNA, CDR2 YNFKEQ. Trimming stripped 4 bases from V and 3 bases from J, with 12 bases between. The CDR3 consists of 15 residues.

This clonotype showed up just a few times. The chain is built from TRBV2 and TRBJ2-7, with TRBD1 as a possible D gene (6 bases). Germline V gene sequence: CDR1 SNHLY, CDR2 FYNNEI. V shed 7 bases and J shed 0 bases, with 13 bases lying between them. CDR3 size: 14 residues. CDR3: CASKADSSSYEQYF. DNA for the CDR3: TGTGCCAGCAAAGCGGACAGCAGCTCCTACGAGCAGTACTTC.

In its sample, this clonotype was seen many times. The chain combines TRBV6-1 with TRBJ1-2, with a possible D match to TRBD1 (5 bases). Germline values: CDR1 MNHNS, CDR2 SASEGT. The CDR3 loop spans 14 amino acids. Trimming removed 10 bases from V and 4 bases from J, with 19 bases in between. The CDR3 coding sequence is TGTGCCACCCTAGGGGACGGACATATCTATGGCTACACCTTC. It specifies CATLGDGHIYGYTF.

In its sample, this clonotype was seen many times. This chain links TRBV12-3 or TRBV12-4 with TRBJ2-1, with D perhaps TRBD2 (5 bases). The CDR3 runs 13 residues. V was clipped by 11 bases and J by 2 bases, with 13 bases between them. The chain's CDR3 is CACGRLAYNEQFF. The DNA of the CDR3 is TGTGCCTGCGGGCGCCTAGCCTACAATGAGCAGTTCTTC.

In its sample, this clonotype was seen many times. This chain joins TRBV10-3 and TRBJ2-1; D tentatively fits TRBD1 or TRBD2 (6 bases each). CDR1 and CDR2 (germline): ENHRY, SYGVKD. The CDR3 has 15 residues. V was pared by 3 bases and J by 8 bases, with 17 bases between. The CDR3 sequence: CAISEGGTKADEQFF. The DNA of the CDR3 is TGTGCCATCAGTGAAGGGGGGACAAAAGCCGATGAGCAGTTCTTC.

In this sample, this clonotype turned up many times. The chain combines TRBV3-1 with TRBJ2-1, with 7 positions matching TRBD2. CDR1 is LGHDT, CDR2 YNNKEL, per germline (reference sequence). With V trimmed by 2 bases and J by 4 bases, 5 bases remained unmatched. This CDR3 spans 15 amino acids. CDR3 sequence: CASSQTAGRYNEQFF. As DNA, the CDR3 is TGTGCCAGCAGCCAAACAGCGGGGCGATACAATGAGCAGTTCTTC.

Many counts were recorded for this clonotype. The rearrangement joins TRBV5-1 to TRBJ2-2, with 8 bases lining up with TRBD1. CDR1 is SGHRS, CDR2 YFSETQ, per germline. V lost 0 bases, J lost 0 bases, and 4 bases stayed unmatched. This CDR3 is 17 amino acids long. In DNA, the CDR3 is TGCGCCAGCAGCTTGGCCGGGACAGGCTCGAACACCGGGGAGCTGTTTTTT. Protein product: CASSLAGTGSNTGELFF.

This clonotype was recorded at least ten times. This rearrangement joins TRBV14 to TRBJ2-3, with D perhaps TRBD1 (6 bases). The CDR3 runs 17 residues. The V gene lost 0 bases and the J gene lost 2 bases, with 15 bases spanning the gap. CDR1 SGHDN and CDR2 FVKESK come from the germline V gene. As DNA, the CDR3 is TGTGCCAGCAGCCAAGACAGGGGCGCTCGCCACACAGATACGCAGTATTTT. Translation gives CASSQDRGARHTDTQYF. The variable domain in full, completed from reference TRBV14 and TRBJ2-3, reads EAGVTQFPSHSVIEKGQTVTLRCDPISGHDNLYWYRRVMGKEIKFLLHFVKESKQDESGMPNNRFLAERTGGTYSTLKVQPAELEDSGVYFCASSQDRGARHTDTQYFGPGTRLTVL.

This clonotype has only a few counts. A much larger clonotype is one base distant, so this may be a read error. The chain links TRBV5-1 to TRBJ1-2, with D possibly TRBD1 on 5 matching bases. This CDR3 is built from 15 residues. Germline CDR1 is SGHRS and CDR2 is YFSETQ. Deletions cut 4 bases from V and 1 base from J, with 14 bases between. DNA for the CDR3: TGCGCCAGCAGCCCAAACCAGGGCCTTAACTATGGCTACACCTTC. Protein sequence: CASSPNQGLNYGYTF.

This chain joins TRBV20-1 and TRBJ1-6; TRBD1 is a possible D gene (5 bases). Per the germline V gene, CDR1 is DFQATT and CDR2 is SNEGSKA (reference sequence). CDR3 size: 13 residues. The V end lost 6 bases, the J end lost 8 bases, and 14 bases lay between the germline ends. CDR3 residues: CSAAGTRDSPLHF. CDR3 in DNA: TGCAGTGCGGCCGGGACTAGGGATTCACCCCTCCACTTT.

In regard to this clonotype: This may be a read error: a much more frequent sequence differs by one nucleotide. This chain uses TRBV7-2 with TRBJ2-1; D gene ambiguous. Germline lookup yields CDR1 SGHTA and CDR2 FQGNSA. The CDR3 runs to 13 residues. CDR3 sequence (DNA): TGTGCCAACAGCTCCAAGTCCGGGAATGAGCAGTTCTTC. Translating it yields CANSSKSGNEQFF.

This clonotype was seen repeatedly, ten times or more. The chain employs TRBV11-2 and TRBJ1-1; TRBD1 is a possible D gene (6 bases). V lost 6 bases and J lost 4, with 15 bases in between. Germline V gene sequence: CDR1 SGHAT, CDR2 FQNNGV. The CDR3 totals 14 residues. The CDR3 DNA follows: TGTGCCAGCAGGACAGGTTCGTCGGGCACTGAAGCTTTCTTT. This codes for CASRTGSSGTEAFF.

This clonotype was picked up many times. The rearrangement uses TRBV5-1 and TRBJ1-3; D not certain. The V end was cut by 5 bases, the J end by 0 bases, with 9 bases between. Germline V gene sequence: CDR1 SGHRS, CDR2 YFSETQ. The CDR3 loop spans 14 amino acids. CDR3 amino acids: CASREVNSGNTIYF. The DNA for the CDR3 is TGCGCCAGCAGGGAGGTCAACTCTGGAAACACCATATATTTT.

As regards this clonotype: It may be a read error: a sequence one base away is much more abundant. V usage is TRBV7-9 and J usage is TRBJ1-1; no clear D gene. Germline assignment: CDR1 SEHNR and CDR2 FQNEAQ (reference sequence). V shed 5 bases and J shed 7 bases, with 8 bases lying between them. The CDR3 spans 11 residues. CDR3 DNA sequence: TGTGCCAGCAGCCCGGGATGTGAAGCTTTCTTT. Protein product: CASSPGCEAFF.

The chain combines TRBV12-3 or TRBV12-4 with TRBJ2-1; possibly TRBD1 for D (6 bases). There are 15 residues in the CDR3. V was clipped by 5 bases and J by 4 bases, with 15 bases between them. The CDR3 DNA reads TGTGCCAGCAGTATGAGGGGGTTTTGGTACAATGAGCAGTTCTTC. Translated: CASSMRGFWYNEQFF.

This clonotype came up many times. The rearrangement joins TRBV7-6 to TRBJ1-2; D may be TRBD1 (5 bases). This CDR3 contains 18 residues. Germline assignment: CDR1 SGHVS and CDR2 FNYEAQ. Trimming shortened V by 5 bases and J by 0 bases, and 22 bases separated the two germline ends. CDR3 DNA: TGTGCCAGCAGCCCCCTAACCGGGACCGACACCGCTAACTATGGCTACACCTTC. Translation: CASSPLTGTDTANYGYTF.

This sequence joins TRBV7-2 and TRBJ1-1; no reliable D call. The V gene lost 5 bases and the J gene lost 5 bases, with 9 bases spanning the gap. This CDR3 contains 12 residues. Germline assignment: CDR1 SGHTA and CDR2 FQGNSA. CDR3: CASSLRWTEAFF. CDR3 DNA sequence: TGTGCCAGCAGCCTACGGTGGACTGAAGCTTTCTTT.

In this sample, this clonotype turned up a few times. The J gene is TRBJ2-7, the V gene TRBV5-1, with a tentative D call TRBD2 (5 bases). Trimming pared 5 bases from V and 1 base from J, leaving 10 bases between. The CDR3 loop spans 13 amino acids. Germline V gene data show CDR1 as SGHRS and CDR2 as YFSETQ. The CDR3 loop is CASRPEASYEQYF. In DNA form, the CDR3 reads TGCGCCAGCAGGCCGGAGGCGTCCTACGAGCAGTACTTC. Together with reference TRBV5-1 and TRBJ2-7, the CDR3 gives the full variable domain: KAGVTQTPRYLIKTRGQQVTLSCSPISGHRSVSWYQQTPGQGLQFLFEYFSETQRNKGNFPGRFSGRQFSNSRSEMNVSTLELGDSALYLCASRPEASYEQYFGPGTRLTVT.

This clonotype was seen a handful of times. In nucleotides, the CDR3 is TGCGCCAGCAGTGAGAACAGGGTCTATGGCTACACCTTC. This codes for CASSENRVYGYTF. The chain employs TRBV10-1 and TRBJ1-2, with a weak D call TRBD1 (6 bases). The CDR3 contains 13 residues. V was clipped by 2 bases and J by 4 bases, with 8 bases between them. Germline V gene data show CDR1 as WNHNN and CDR2 as SYGVQD (reference sequence).

This clonotype occurred once. This clone may be a read error of a much larger clone one base away. The V gene is TRBV20-1, the J gene TRBJ2-3; D not resolved. The CDR3 is made up of 11 amino acids. V lost 3 bases and J lost 5, with 6 bases in between. The V gene's germline CDR1 is DFQATT and CDR2 SNEGSKA (reference sequence). CDR3 DNA: TGCAGTGCTAGGCACGGAGATACGCAGTATTTT. Translating gives CSARHGDTQYF.

This chain uses TRBV20-1 with TRBJ2-3; D ambiguous. This CDR3 is built from 15 residues. Trimming took off 0 bases at V and 1 base at J, with 11 bases between the two ends. Germline lookup yields CDR1 DFQATT and CDR2 SNEGSKA (reference sequence). CDR3 amino acids: CSARDSSKGTDTQYF. The DNA for the CDR3 is TGCAGTGCTAGAGATTCGAGTAAGGGCACAGATACGCAGTATTTT.

This clonotype was counted ten times or more. J is TRBJ2-7 and V is TRBV12-3 or TRBV12-4; D possibly corresponds to TRBD1 (6 bases). Trimming cost V 5 bases and J 4 bases, with 15 bases left between them. The CDR3 runs 14 residues. In DNA form, the CDR3 reads TGTGCCAGCAGTGAACAGGGTCTCAGTTACGAGCAGTACTTC. Protein product: CASSEQGLSYEQYF.

There are many counts of this clonotype. The rearrangement joins TRBV20-1 to TRBJ1-2, with unresolved D. The germline CDR1 and CDR2 sequences are DFQATT and SNEGSKA (reference sequence). V was shortened by 0 bases and J by 7 bases, with 9 bases between the two germline ends. This CDR3 contains 12 residues. CDR3 in amino acids: CSARDGVLGYTF. CDR3 DNA sequence: TGCAGTGCTAGAGACGGGGTACTTGGCTACACCTTC.